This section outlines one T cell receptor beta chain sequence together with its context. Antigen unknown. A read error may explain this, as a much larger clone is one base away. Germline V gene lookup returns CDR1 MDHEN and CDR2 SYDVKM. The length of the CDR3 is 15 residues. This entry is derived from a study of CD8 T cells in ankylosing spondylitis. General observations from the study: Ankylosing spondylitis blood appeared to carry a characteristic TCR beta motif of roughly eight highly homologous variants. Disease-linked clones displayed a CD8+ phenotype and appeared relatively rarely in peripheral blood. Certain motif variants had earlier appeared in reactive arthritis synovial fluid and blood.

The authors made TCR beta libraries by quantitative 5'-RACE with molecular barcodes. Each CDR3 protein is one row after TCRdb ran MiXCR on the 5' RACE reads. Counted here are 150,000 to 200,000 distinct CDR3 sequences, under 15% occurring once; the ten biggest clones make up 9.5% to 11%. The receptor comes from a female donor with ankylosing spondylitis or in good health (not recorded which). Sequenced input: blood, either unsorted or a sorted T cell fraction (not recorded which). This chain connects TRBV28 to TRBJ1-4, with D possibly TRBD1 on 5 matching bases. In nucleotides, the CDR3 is TGTGCCAGCAGCGCTTACGGGGCAACTAATGAAAAACTGGTTTTT. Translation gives CASSAYGATNEKLVF.